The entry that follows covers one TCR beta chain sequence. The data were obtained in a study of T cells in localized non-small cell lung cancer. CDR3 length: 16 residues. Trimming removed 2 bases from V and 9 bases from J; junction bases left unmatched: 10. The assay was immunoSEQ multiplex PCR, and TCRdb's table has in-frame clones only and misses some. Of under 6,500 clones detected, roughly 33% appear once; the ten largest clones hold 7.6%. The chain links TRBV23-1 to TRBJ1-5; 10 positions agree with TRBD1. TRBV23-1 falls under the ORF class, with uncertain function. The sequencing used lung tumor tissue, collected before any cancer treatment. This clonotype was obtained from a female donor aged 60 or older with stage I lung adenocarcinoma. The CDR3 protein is CASSQHRDRGLAPQHF. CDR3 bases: TGCGCCAGCAGTCAACACCGGGACAGGGGATTGGCGCCCCAGCATTTT.